Listed below are T cell receptor beta chains from one sample, sequenced in a study of regulatory T cells in long-lasting Graves disease. TCRdb recomputed calls from the multiplex PCR reads with MiXCR, one row per CDR3 protein. The sample carries 370,000 or so distinct CDR3 sequences, 15% to 20% recorded once. The same data also contributed to another study, on T cells in Graves' hyperthyroidism and ophthalmopathy.

This specimen was peripheral blood mononuclear cells (PBMCs), taken at new diagnosis, from a patient treated with antithyroid drugs. Every receptor here comes from a woman under 30 with Graves disease. Both conserved end residues are trimmed from each CDR3. Fields, in order: V gene, clone size, J gene, CDR3 protein. Size values are once, few and many counts, or a class for expanded clones, and some rows have none.

>TRBV10-2|-|TRBJ1-2
ASRPPRGGYT
>TRBV3-1|few|TRBJ2-1
ASSQVRSYEQF
>TRBV28|many|TRBJ1-2
ASRLDTNYGYT
>TRBV20-1|-|TRBJ1-2
SARGTGGDYGYT
>TRBV5-1|many|TRBJ2-3
ASSSAGFPDTQY
>TRBV19|-|TRBJ2-1
ASSIPTGTSSNEQF
>TRBV30|many|TRBJ2-4
AWSVGLAGGPKNIQY
>TRBV3-1|-|TRBJ1-5
ASSQVTGREQPQH
>TRBV7-9|-|TRBJ2-1
ASGRPPPRNEQF
>TRBV6-1|many|TRBJ2-2
ASTRPNTGELF
>TRBV7-2|-|TRBJ1-3
ASSLGRQLLSGNTIY
>TRBV12-3/TRBV12-4|few|TRBJ1-5
ASSLLSGNQPQH
>TRBV12-3/TRBV12-4|many|TRBJ2-7
ASSLRGVGYEQY
>TRBV30|many|TRBJ1-1
ASHRRQIMNSEAF
>TRBV3-1|many|TRBJ2-7
ASSRDTSYEQY
>TRBV28|many|TRBJ2-7
AIQGADEQY
>TRBV20-1|many|TRBJ2-3
RRRGGTDTQY
>TRBV5-4|-|TRBJ1-4
ASSFFGATNEKLF
>TRBV27|many|TRBJ1-2
ASSLNVRQSYT
>TRBV5-1|many|TRBJ2-7
ASSLGHVWRGDPWHEQY
>TRBV2|many|TRBJ1-2
ASSATGLGYT
>TRBV9|-|TRBJ1-2
ASSGTGGRVIGYT
>TRBV4-1|many|TRBJ2-7
ASSPTSGGANEQY
>TRBV6-2/TRBV6-3|few|TRBJ1-1
ASSYGSNTEAF
>TRBV5-1|many|TRBJ2-1
ASSFGQAGTNEQF
>TRBV20-1|few|TRBJ1-2
SASRGSDGYT
>TRBV5-1|many|TRBJ2-3
ASSRTGLAGGIPDTQY
>TRBV4-1|-|TRBJ2-1
VSSPAAMGEQF
>TRBV18|many|TRBJ2-1
ASSPPTGTNEQF
>TRBV19|-|TRBJ1-1
ASSPNANTEAF
>TRBV10-1|few|TRBJ2-1
ASSELKLGPYNEQF
>TRBV13|few|TRBJ2-2
ASSSRTTGELF
>TRBV19|-|TRBJ2-2
ASSIAGTGYLTGELF
>TRBV5-6|-|TRBJ1-2
ASSFEGSRTYGYT
>TRBV2|many|TRBJ2-4
ASRTKGAKNIQY
>TRBV20-1|few|TRBJ2-3
SADQGQLQIAQY
>TRBV29-1|-|TRBJ1-6
SVKEGQGGSSPLH
>TRBV7-9|once|TRBJ2-5
ASSLGSTGGMETQY
>TRBV5-1|-|TRBJ2-2
ASSIIPMTSGGSGELF
>TRBV11-2|many|TRBJ2-1
ASSLPTGNEQF
>TRBV15|many|TRBJ1-2
ATGDSPKSGYT
>TRBV27|many|TRBJ2-5
ASSPWGLQETQY
>TRBV9|-|TRBJ2-7
ASSPGPDLTYEQY
>TRBV28|few|TRBJ1-6
ASSPREGANSPLH
>TRBV14|-|TRBJ1-5
ASSQGQGRRGPQH
>TRBV10-3|few|TRBJ2-3
AIKGTDTQY
>TRBV19|few|TRBJ1-1
ASSIKGATEAF
>TRBV5-4|many|TRBJ2-1
ASSLGDREGNEQF
>TRBV6-4|-|TRBJ1-2
ASSASAMGHGYT
>TRBV29-1|-|TRBJ2-7
SAYRAHEQY
>TRBV6-1|few|TRBJ1-5
ASSQGVPQH
>TRBV5-1|many|TRBJ2-5
ASSLAGQGSRETQY
>TRBV6-1|few|TRBJ1-4
ASSMNTQGGSNEKLF
>TRBV15|-|TRBJ1-1
ATRMDRADPKWTEAF
>TRBV4-2|few|TRBJ2-2
ASSQELRDLSGELF
>TRBV3-1|many|TRBJ1-5
ASSQGRSSNQPQH